The 3 T cell receptor beta chains reported below all come from one sample, sequenced in a study of T cell repertoires in ileal Crohn's disease. Profiled with immunoSEQ multiplex PCR; TCRdb holds only in-frame clones, not every one. The sample holds some 30,000 clones, 80% to 90% seen once. Sample: ileal tissue. Every receptor here comes from an adult with Crohn's disease.

This clone has more than one count but fewer than ten. The chain uses TRBV7-6 and TRBJ2-7; TRBD2 matches at 14 bases. Germline V gene data show CDR1 as SGHVS and CDR2 as FNYEAQ. CDR3 length: 18 residues. The J segment lost 3 bases and the V segment lost 5 bases, leaving 12 bases of the junction unmatched. CDR3 sequence (DNA): TGTGCCAGCAGCCAATATTGGACTAGCGGGGGGCAGATCTACGAGCAGTACTTC. It yields the protein CASSQYWTSGGQIYEQYF. Drawing the rest from reference TRBV7-6 and TRBJ2-7, the complete variable domain is GAGVSQSPRYKVTKRGQDVALRCDPISGHVSLYWYRQALGQGPEFLTYFNYEAQQDKSGLPNDRFSAERPEGSISTLTIQRTEQRDSAMYRCASSQYWTSGGQIYEQYFGPGTRLTVT.

The rearrangement links TRBV4-3 to TRBJ1-1; 7 positions match TRBD1. The CDR3 consists of 14 residues. The germline gives CDR1 LGHNA, CDR2 YSLEER. V lost 0 bases to trimming and J lost 7 bases; unmatched junction nucleotides: 5. The CDR3 region is CASSQDRWDSEAFF. The CDR3 DNA reads as TGCGCCAGCAGCCAAGATCGTTGGGACAGTGAAGCTTTCTTT.

This chain links TRBV10-3 with TRBJ2-5, with 9 positions matching TRBD1. The J call may be wrong; the DNA end is better matched by TRBJ2-7. The V gene's germline CDR1 is ENHRY and CDR2 SYGVKD. The CDR3 runs 13 residues. CDR3 nucleotides: TGTGCCATCAGTGGGACAGGGGCCTACGAGCAGTACTTC. Residues: CAISGTGAYEQYF.